The rows below give T cell receptor beta chains drawn from one sample of a study of blood T cell repertoires in COVID-19. Sequenced by immunoSEQ multiplex PCR; TCRdb stores in-frame clones only, minus some. The sample includes 200,000 to 300,000 clones, 70% to 85% seen only once; the top ten take around 2.4%. The specimen sequenced was peripheral blood. These TCRs come from a man aged 35 to 55 who had recovered from COVID-19. Each CDR3 is given with its conserved first and last residue.

v_gene | CDR3aa
TRBV7-2 | CASSLSRGGPSDTQYF
TRBV7-2 | CASSLWGGGLPGELFF
TRBV5-5 | CASSPLGTGVTGELFF
TRBV7-2 | CASSSGLAGTGELFF
TRBV7-2 | CASSFRPGWDIQYF
TRBV6-5 | CASSYNGQTNYGYTF
TRBV7-8 | CASSLGVLGGPNTGELFF
TRBV12-5 | CASGPWTVGSTEAFF
TRBV12-5 | CASGLVYRQFF
TRBV29-1 | CSGGDTHYEQYF
TRBV6-2/TRBV6-3 | CASSFSPLQGTKYEQYF
TRBV7-8 | CASSGLADPSTDTQYF
TRBV9 | CASSARQGVEETQYF
TRBV5-1 | CASSLGTGEGYTF
TRBV30 | CAWSADRGVEAFF
TRBV30 | CAWKAPGSDTQYF
TRBV30 | CAWSGQDNQPQHF
TRBV9 | CASSVEGTSWVGNEQFF
TRBV5-8 | CASSSPDREGLGYTF
TRBV6-5 | CASRTGGSPLHF
TRBV15 | CATSRGGGASNYGYTF
TRBV30 | CAWTKTGSTGELFF
TRBV30 | CAWDTGMNTEAFF
TRBV29-1 | CSVVQGFTEAFF
TRBV7-9 | CASSLKGRDTETQYF
TRBV7-2 | CASTGGTGGTEAFF
TRBV10-2 | CASSRQGEIHGYTF
TRBV11-2 | CASSGVGAQETQYF
TRBV7-2 | CASSPGGPLKAQYF
TRBV24-1 | CATSEPPTGTSRGEQFF
TRBV28 | CASSNAMLTGLYGYTF
TRBV10-3 | CAISETGGLNTEAFF
TRBV2 | CASSFGTSSRELFF
TRBV24-1 | CATSDLRDRAIRDTGELFF
TRBV5-6 | CASSLAVANTGELFF
TRBV5-4 | CASSFVSSGRFPRKHEQYF
TRBV27 | CASRETSGDYEQYF
TRBV29-1 | CSVEEIGRAQETQYF
TRBV6-6 | CASRGQTSASPLHF
TRBV19 | CASSIKSTGANGYTF
TRBV5-1 | CASSGTSRGYGYTF
TRBV5-1 | CASSSTPGQGIYEQYF
TRBV19 | CASSRRTGGGKTDTQYF
TRBV15 | CATSRGVQGTSREQYF
TRBV29-1 | CSVATGFNSYEQYF
TRBV7-7 | CASSGLTGGGETQYF
TRBV19 | CASSPDRDANTEAFF
TRBV5-5 | CASSPTSGSFNEQFF
TRBV27 | CASSWNRYTEAFF
TRBV5-1 | CASSLGAGYGDEQFF